This TCR beta chain was found in a study of cytomegalovirus exposure and HLA in healthy donors. Whole-study context: The 130 or so validation repertoires used the same platform as the 550 to 700 first-cohort repertoires (as reported by a later analysis).

On this clone: Its antigen is undetermined.

Profiled with immunoSEQ multiplex PCR; TCRdb holds only in-frame clones, not every one. Among 70,000 to 80,000 clones listed, 94% were seen once. Study observations and caveats: Through in vitro validation, a few CMV-associated chains were shown to be specific for CMV antigens. The study put 150 to 200 TCR beta chains on its list as cytomegalovirus-associated. According to a subsequent analysis, TCR clusters identified in the first cohort showed a tendency to co-occur across the 110 or so validation repertoires.

CDR1 SGDLS and CDR2 YYNGEE come from the germline V gene. The CDR3 covers 16 residues. The ends were cut back, 0 bases at V and 1 base at J, with 11 bases in the middle. The sequence was obtained from a woman aged 18-29 years in good health and CMV-seronegative. V gene TRBV9 combines with J gene TRBJ2-1; D possibly corresponds to TRBD1 (6 bases). The source material was PBMCs. CDR3 bases: TGTGCCAGCAGCGTAGAAGGGGGACGGTCCTACAATGAGCAGTTCTTC. Amino acids: CASSVEGGRSYNEQFF. Using reference TRBV9 and TRBJ2-1 for the parts outside the CDR3, the full variable domain is DSGVTQTPKHLITATGQRVTLRCSPRSGDLSVYWYQQSLDQGLQFLIQYYNGEERAKGNILERFSAQQFPDLHSELNLSSLELGDSALYFCASSVEGGRSYNEQFFGPGTRLTVL.